The rows below give T cell receptor beta chains drawn from one sample of a study of memory CD4+ T cells and cytomegalovirus serostatus. TCRdb's copy holds only in-frame clones and misses some; the assay was immunoSEQ multiplex PCR. The sample lists fewer than 90,000 clones, 78% occurring once. The sequenced sample consisted of memory CD4+ T cells from blood. The receptors originated from an adult in good health and CMV-seropositive. Each CDR3 is given with its conserved first and last residue. A D gene is named only where the DNA matches it firmly. Only some rows state a clone size, as once, few, many or a class for expanded clones.

CDR3 length	clone size	J gene	V gene	D gene	CDR3 protein	CDR3 DNA
14	NA	TRBJ2-1	TRBV7-2	NA	CASSLLGGGDEQFF	TGTGCCAGCAGCTTACTAGGGGGCGGGGATGAGCAGTTCTTC
16	NA	TRBJ1-2	TRBV7-9	TRBD1	CASSLVPTGGSNGYTF	TGTGCCAGCAGCTTAGTCCCGACAGGGGGCAGCAATGGCTACACCTTC
15	NA	TRBJ1-6	TRBV11-2	TRBD1	CASSLTGQAHSPLHF	TGTGCCAGCAGCTTGACGGGACAGGCACATTCACCCCTCCACTTT
14	few	TRBJ1-5	TRBV5-1	NA	CASSLGQLGGPQHF	TGCGCCAGCAGCTTAGGACAGCTGGGTGGGCCCCAGCATTTT
16	NA	TRBJ2-2	TRBV19	NA	CASSIVPRANTGELFF	TGTGCCAGTAGTATCGTGCCCAGGGCGAACACCGGGGAGCTGTTTTTT
16	NA	TRBJ1-1	TRBV19	TRBD1	CASSKGAGETGKGAFF	TGTGCCAGCTCGAAAGGTGCCGGCGAGACAGGGAAGGGAGCTTTCTTT
13	NA	TRBJ1-5	TRBV6-6	NA	CASSYGGGQPQHF	TGTGCCAGCAGTTACGGGGGTGGCCAGCCCCAGCATTTT
15	NA	TRBJ2-2	TRBV11-2	TRBD2	CASSNDGTSGGELFF	TGTGCCAGCAGCAACGATGGGACTAGCGGGGGGGAGCTGTTTTTT
16	NA	TRBJ2-7	TRBV7-2	NA	CASSTNTGLVSDEQYF	TGTGCCAGCAGCACCAACACAGGGTTGGTTTCGGACGAGCAGTACTTC
13	few	TRBJ2-5	TRBV7-7	NA	CASSLAVGETQYF	TGTGCTAGCAGCTTAGCGGTGGGTGAGACCCAGTACTTC
12	few	TRBJ1-2	TRBV21-1	NA	CASSKGPGGYTF	TGTGCCAGCAGCAAAGGGCCCGGGGGCTACACCTTC
17	NA	TRBJ1-2	TRBV28	TRBD1	CASSLFADLQGAEGYTF	TGTGCCAGCAGTTTATTTGCCGACCTTCAGGGGGCGGAGGGCTACACCTTC
16	NA	TRBJ2-2	TRBV12-5	NA	CASGLLTTNTAGELFF	TGTGCTAGTGGACTACTGACCACCAACACGGCCGGGGAGCTGTTTTTT
14	NA	TRBJ2-3	TRBV10-3	TRBD2	CAISGTSAADTQYF	TGTGCCATCAGTGGTACTAGCGCAGCAGATACGCAGTATTTT
14	once	TRBJ2-5	TRBV7-2	NA	CASSLPSSGRTQYF	TGTGCCAGCAGCTTACCGTCGTCCGGGCGGACCCAGTACTTC
10	NA	TRBJ1-4	TRBV6-6	NA	CASLAEKLFF	TGTGCCAGCCTAGCTGAAAAACTGTTTTTT
13	NA	TRBJ1-4	TRBV6-5	NA	CASSSWGDEKLFF	TGTGCCAGCAGTTCGTGGGGGGATGAAAAACTGTTTTTT
14	NA	TRBJ1-3	TRBV7-9	NA	CASSLTMGGNTIYF	TGTGCCAGCAGCTTAACCATGGGTGGAAACACCATATATTTT
17	NA	TRBJ2-7	TRBV15	TRBD1	CATSGFDRVKVTGEQYF	TGTGCCACCAGCGGCTTCGACAGGGTTAAGGTGACGGGCGAGCAGTACTTC
14	NA	TRBJ1-1	TRBV15	TRBD1	CATSRGDSNTEAFF	TGTGCCACCAGCAGAGGGGACAGTAACACTGAAGCTTTCTTT
14	NA	TRBJ2-2	TRBV30	NA	CAWRVLANTGELFF	TGTGCCTGGAGAGTGTTAGCCAACACCGGGGAGCTGTTTTTT
14	NA	TRBJ2-3	TRBV30	NA	CACRATGYTDTQYF	TGTGCCTGCCGAGCCACGGGGTACACAGATACGCAGTATTTT
14	NA	TRBJ1-1	TRBV19	TRBD1	CASRPRQGVTEAFF	TGTGCCAGTAGACCTAGACAGGGGGTAACTGAAGCTTTCTTT
13	NA	TRBJ2-1	TRBV7-2	NA	CASSSPGKVEQFF	TGTGCCAGCAGCAGTCCAGGGAAGGTGGAGCAGTTCTTC
11	NA	TRBJ1-1	TRBV20-1	NA	CSASSNTEAFF	TGCAGTGCTAGCAGTAACACTGAAGCTTTCTTT
12	NA	TRBJ2-7	TRBV5-1	TRBD2	CASSLSGGEQYF	TGCGCCAGCAGCTTGTCGGGGGGCGAGCAGTACTTC
14	NA	TRBJ1-1	TRBV5-1	NA	CASSWGLGNTEAFF	TGCGCCAGCAGCTGGGGTCTAGGCAACACTGAAGCTTTCTTT
14	NA	TRBJ2-1	TRBV6-6	TRBD2	CASSPSGVYNEQFF	TGTGCCAGCAGCCCTAGCGGGGTATACAATGAGCAGTTCTTC
14	few	TRBJ2-1	TRBV5-5	NA	CASSFRDSNNEQFF	TGTGCCAGCAGCTTTAGAGATTCGAACAATGAGCAGTTCTTC
16	NA	TRBJ1-4	TRBV9	TRBD1	CASSVGRDRGYEKLFF	TGTGCCAGCAGCGTCGGCCGGGACAGGGGATATGAAAAACTGTTTTTT
13	many	TRBJ1-5	TRBV4-1	NA	CASSQGRDQPQHF	TGCGCCAGCAGCCAAGGTAGGGATCAGCCCCAGCATTTT
15	NA	TRBJ1-1	TRBV5-4	TRBD1	CASSPKWTGGEEAFF	TGTGCCAGCAGCCCAAAATGGACAGGGGGAGAAGAAGCTTTCTTT
14	NA	TRBJ1-2	TRBV11-3	TRBD1	CASSLPRGPKGYTF	TGTGCCAGCAGCTTACCCAGGGGGCCAAAGGGCTACACCTTC
19	NA	TRBJ1-4	TRBV10-2	TRBD1	CASSEPQGGLKHKHEKLFF	TGCGCCAGCAGTGAGCCCCAAGGGGGCCTGAAGCACAAGCATGAAAAACTGTTTTTT
16	NA	TRBJ2-2	TRBV5-1	NA	CASSATGTENTGELFF	TGCGCCAGCAGCGCAACCGGGACGGAGAACACCGGGGAGCTGTTTTTT
15	NA	TRBJ1-1	TRBV5-1	TRBD1	CASSLEPGGNTEAFF	TGCGCCAGCAGCTTGGAGCCAGGGGGTAATACTGAAGCTTTCTTT